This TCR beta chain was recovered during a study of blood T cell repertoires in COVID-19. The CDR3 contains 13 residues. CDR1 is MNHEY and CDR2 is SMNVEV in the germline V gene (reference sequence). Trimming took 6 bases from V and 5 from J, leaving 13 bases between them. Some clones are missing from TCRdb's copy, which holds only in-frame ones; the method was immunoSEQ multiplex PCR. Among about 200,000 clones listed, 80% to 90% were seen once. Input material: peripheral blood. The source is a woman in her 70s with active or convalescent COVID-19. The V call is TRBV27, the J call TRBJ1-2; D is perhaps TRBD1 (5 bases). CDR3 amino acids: CASSQQVGYGYTF. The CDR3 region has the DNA TGTGCCAGCAGCCAACAGGTGGGATATGGCTACACCTTC.